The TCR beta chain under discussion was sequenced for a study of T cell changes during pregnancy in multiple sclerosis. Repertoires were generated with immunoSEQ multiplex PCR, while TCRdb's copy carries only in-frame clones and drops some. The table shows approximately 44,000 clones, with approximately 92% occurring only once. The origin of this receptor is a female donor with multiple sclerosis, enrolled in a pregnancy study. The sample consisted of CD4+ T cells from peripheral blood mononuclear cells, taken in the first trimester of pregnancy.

For the CDR3, the DNA is TGTGCCAGCAGTGAACCAAATAGCAATCAGCCCCAGCATTTT. It is translated as CASSEPNSNQPQHF. The genes are TRBV6-1 and TRBJ1-5; D gene ambiguous. The germline V gene has CDR1 MNHNS and CDR2 SASEGT. Trimming stripped 2 bases from V and 0 bases from J, with 5 bases between. The CDR3 totals 14 residues.